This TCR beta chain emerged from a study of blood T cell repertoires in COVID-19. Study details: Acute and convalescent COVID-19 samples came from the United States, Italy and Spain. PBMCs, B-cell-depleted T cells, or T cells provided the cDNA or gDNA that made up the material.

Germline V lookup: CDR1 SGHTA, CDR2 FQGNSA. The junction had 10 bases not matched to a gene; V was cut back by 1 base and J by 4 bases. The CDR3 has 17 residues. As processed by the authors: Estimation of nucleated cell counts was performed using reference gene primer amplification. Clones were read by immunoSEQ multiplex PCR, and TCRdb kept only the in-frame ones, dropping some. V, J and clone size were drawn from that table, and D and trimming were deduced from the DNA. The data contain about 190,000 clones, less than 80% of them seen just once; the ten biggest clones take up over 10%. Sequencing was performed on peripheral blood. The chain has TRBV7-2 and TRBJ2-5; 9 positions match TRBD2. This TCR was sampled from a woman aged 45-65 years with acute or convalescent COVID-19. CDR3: CASSLGYLAGTRETQYF. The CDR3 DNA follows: TGTGCCAGCAGCTTAGGGTATCTAGCGGGAACGCGAGAGACCCAGTACTTC.